These T cell receptor beta chains were read from a single sample in a study of post-analysis software for immune sequencing data. Using its own MiXCR run on the PCR reads, TCRdb lists one record per CDR3 protein. The repertoire holds 400,000 to 500,000 distinct CDR3 sequences, with 35% to 45% as singletons. Sequenced input: blood. Source of these receptors: a girl aged 2-15 years with multiple sclerosis. Both conserved end residues are part of each CDR3. A D gene is named only where the DNA matches it firmly. The size field is filled for only some rows; it gives once, few, many or a size class.

CDR3 DNA: TGCGCCAGCAGTGATGGACTAGCGGGGGGACTTCTCTCCTACGGGCAGTACTTC; CDR3 protein: CASSDGLAGGLLSYGQYF; V gene: TRBV5-1; D gene: TRBD2; J gene: TRBJ2-7; clone size: -
CDR3 DNA: TGCGCCAGCAGTGAGCGGCCAGCCGGTGAGGCTTTCTTT; CDR3 protein: CASSERPAGEAFF; V gene: TRBV10-1; D gene: -; J gene: TRBJ1-1; clone size: -
CDR3 DNA: TGTGCCAGCAGGAGGGACAGGGTGGAGACCCAGTACTTC; CDR3 protein: CASRRDRVETQYF; V gene: TRBV6-1; D gene: TRBD1; J gene: TRBJ2-5; clone size: -
CDR3 DNA: TGTGCCAGCACTCAAAGCACAGATACGCAGTATTTT; CDR3 protein: CASTQSTDTQYF; V gene: TRBV7-9; D gene: -; J gene: TRBJ2-3; clone size: -
CDR3 DNA: TGTGCCAGCAGCTTACACGGGGGGGCGAAAGAGACCCAGTACTTC; CDR3 protein: CASSLHGGAKETQYF; V gene: TRBV7-3; D gene: TRBD2; J gene: TRBJ2-5; clone size: few
CDR3 DNA: TGTGCCAGCAGTTTATGGGGCACCGGGGAGCTGTTTTTT; CDR3 protein: CASSLWGTGELFF; V gene: TRBV12-3/TRBV12-4; D gene: -; J gene: TRBJ2-2; clone size: -
CDR3 DNA: TGTGCCAGCAGTTGGGGACGGCAAGAGACCCAGTACTTC; CDR3 protein: CASSWGRQETQYF; V gene: TRBV5-8; D gene: -; J gene: TRBJ2-5; clone size: few
CDR3 DNA: TGTGCCAGCAGCTTAGTAGGGAGCCAGCCCCAGCATTTT; CDR3 protein: CASSLVGSQPQHF; V gene: TRBV7-2; D gene: -; J gene: TRBJ1-5; clone size: -
CDR3 DNA: TGTGCCAGCAGTTCGGCGGTTTACAGGGGCATCGTTTACGAGCAGTACTTC; CDR3 protein: CASSSAVYRGIVYEQYF; V gene: TRBV2; D gene: TRBD1; J gene: TRBJ2-7; clone size: -
CDR3 DNA: TGCGCCAGCAGCGCAGACAGGGCTCAAGAGACCCAGTACTTC; CDR3 protein: CASSADRAQETQYF; V gene: TRBV5-1; D gene: TRBD1; J gene: TRBJ2-5; clone size: -
CDR3 DNA: TGTGCCAGTGCACAAAGGACGGATTTCCTGAACACTGAAGCTTTCTTT; CDR3 protein: CASAQRTDFLNTEAFF; V gene: TRBV11-1; D gene: -; J gene: TRBJ1-1; clone size: once
CDR3 DNA: TGTGCCAGCAGAGGACAGATGAACACTGAAGCTTTCTTT; CDR3 protein: CASRGQMNTEAFF; V gene: TRBV7-3; D gene: -; J gene: TRBJ1-1; clone size: -
CDR3 DNA: TGCGCCAGCAGCCACCCTCAGGGGGCTACAGATACGCAGTATTTT; CDR3 protein: CASSHPQGATDTQYF; V gene: TRBV4-1; D gene: TRBD1; J gene: TRBJ2-3; clone size: -
CDR3 DNA: TGTGCCAGCAGTTTATTGGGCCCGACAGGGGTTAGCAATCAGCCCCAGCATTTT; CDR3 protein: CASSLLGPTGVSNQPQHF; V gene: TRBV27; D gene: TRBD1; J gene: TRBJ1-5; clone size: -
CDR3 DNA: TGCGCCAGCAGCTGGGGTGGAGGATTGAACGAGCAGTTCTTC; CDR3 protein: CASSWGGGLNEQFF; V gene: TRBV5-1; D gene: -; J gene: TRBJ2-1; clone size: -
CDR3 DNA: TGTGCCAGTGCGCCAGGGGGGTCCTACGAGCAGTACTTC; CDR3 protein: CASAPGGSYEQYF; V gene: TRBV28; D gene: -; J gene: TRBJ2-7; clone size: -
CDR3 DNA: TGTGCCAGCAGTTTAGTATCTTTGGGGGGCAGTCTCACAGATACGCAGTATTTT; CDR3 protein: CASSLVSLGGSLTDTQYF; V gene: TRBV28; D gene: -; J gene: TRBJ2-3; clone size: -
CDR3 DNA: TGTGCCAGCAGTTTTGGGCAGATTAATCAGCCCCAGCATTTT; CDR3 protein: CASSFGQINQPQHF; V gene: TRBV12-3/TRBV12-4; D gene: -; J gene: TRBJ1-5; clone size: few
CDR3 DNA: TGTGCCAGCAGTTTCTCATTTGCGACTGAAGCTTTCTTT; CDR3 protein: CASSFSFATEAFF; V gene: TRBV12-3/TRBV12-4; D gene: -; J gene: TRBJ1-1; clone size: -
CDR3 DNA: TGTGCCAGCAGTTCTACAGGGGGCTCCCTCACAGATACGCAGTATTTT; CDR3 protein: CASSSTGGSLTDTQYF; V gene: TRBV28; D gene: TRBD1; J gene: TRBJ2-3; clone size: few
CDR3 DNA: TGTGCCAGCAGCTTGCCGGGGGACCACGAGCAGTACTTC; CDR3 protein: CASSLPGDHEQYF; V gene: TRBV7-9; D gene: -; J gene: TRBJ2-7; clone size: few
CDR3 DNA: TGTGCCAGCAGCTTGGCTGTACTCTACGAGCAGTACTTC; CDR3 protein: CASSLAVLYEQYF; V gene: TRBV5-5; D gene: -; J gene: TRBJ2-7; clone size: few
CDR3 DNA: TGTGCCAGCGGTGTCGCAGATACGCAGTATTTT; CDR3 protein: CASGVADTQYF; V gene: TRBV11-1; D gene: -; J gene: TRBJ2-3; clone size: -
CDR3 DNA: TGTGCCACCAGTGATGGGGGCCTTACGAGCTCCTACAATGAGCAGTTCTTC; CDR3 protein: CATSDGGLTSSYNEQFF; V gene: TRBV24-1; D gene: -; J gene: TRBJ2-1; clone size: -
CDR3 DNA: TGTGCCAGCAGCGCCAGACTAGCGTCTTTCCCAGATACGCAGTATTTT; CDR3 protein: CASSARLASFPDTQYF; V gene: TRBV7-2; D gene: TRBD2; J gene: TRBJ2-3; clone size: -
CDR3 DNA: TGTGCCAGCAGGGGGGCAGGGGGCACTGAAGCTTTCTTT; CDR3 protein: CASRGAGGTEAFF; V gene: TRBV28; D gene: TRBD1; J gene: TRBJ1-1; clone size: -
CDR3 DNA: TGCAGTGCAGCCCGGGACGTGAGGGAGACCCAGTACTTC; CDR3 protein: CSAARDVRETQYF; V gene: TRBV20-1; D gene: -; J gene: TRBJ2-5; clone size: few
CDR3 DNA: TGCAGCGTTGATGCTGGGGGCCCCACAGATACGCAGTATTTT; CDR3 protein: CSVDAGGPTDTQYF; V gene: TRBV29-1; D gene: -; J gene: TRBJ2-3; clone size: few
CDR3 DNA: TGCAGCGTTGAAACCGCAGGGCGCTATGGCTACACCTTC; CDR3 protein: CSVETAGRYGYTF; V gene: TRBV29-1; D gene: -; J gene: TRBJ1-2; clone size: few
CDR3 DNA: TGTGCCAGCAGCTTAGGGCTGGACGGGAGCTCCTACGAGCAGTACTTC; CDR3 protein: CASSLGLDGSSYEQYF; V gene: TRBV7-9; D gene: -; J gene: TRBJ2-7; clone size: -
CDR3 DNA: TGTGCCAGCAGTGCTAGAACGACAGGGACCTATGGCTACACCTTC; CDR3 protein: CASSARTTGTYGYTF; V gene: TRBV2; D gene: TRBD1; J gene: TRBJ1-2; clone size: -